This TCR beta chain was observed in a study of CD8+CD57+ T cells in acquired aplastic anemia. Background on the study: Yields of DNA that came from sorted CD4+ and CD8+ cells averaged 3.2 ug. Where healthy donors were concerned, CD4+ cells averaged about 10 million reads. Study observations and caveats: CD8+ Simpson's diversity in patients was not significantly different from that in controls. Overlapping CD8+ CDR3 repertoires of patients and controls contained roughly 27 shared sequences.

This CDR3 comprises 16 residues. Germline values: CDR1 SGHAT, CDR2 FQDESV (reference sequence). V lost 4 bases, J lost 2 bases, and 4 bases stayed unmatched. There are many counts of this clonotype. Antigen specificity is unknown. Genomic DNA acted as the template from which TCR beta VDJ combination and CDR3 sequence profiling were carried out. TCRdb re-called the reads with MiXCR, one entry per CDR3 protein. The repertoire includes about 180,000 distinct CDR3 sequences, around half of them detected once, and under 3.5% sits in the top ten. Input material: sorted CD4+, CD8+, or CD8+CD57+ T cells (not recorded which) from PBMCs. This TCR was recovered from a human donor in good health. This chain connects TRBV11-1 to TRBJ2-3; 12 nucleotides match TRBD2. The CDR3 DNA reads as TGTGCCAGCAGCTCAGGACTAGCGGGACACACAGATACGCAGTATTTT. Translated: CASSSGLAGHTDTQYF.